This is a list of T cell receptor beta chains from one sample in a study of identical twins. Each CDR3 protein gets one entry after TCRdb re-called the 5' RACE reads with MiXCR. Of more than 1.5 million distinct CDR3 sequences in the sample, around 33% were seen once. The sequenced material came from cord blood. The receptors were gathered from a newborn girl in good health. Each CDR3 is given with its conserved first and last residue. The D gene is left open where the match is weak. Clone size is shown for a subset of rows, as once, few, many or a class of expanded clone.

TRBV28	.	12	TRBJ1-5	.	CASNPRGQPQHF	TGTGCCAGCAACCCCCGGGGTCAGCCCCAGCATTTT
TRBV6-2/TRBV6-3	.	16	TRBJ2-3	.	CASSLLVIASTDTQYF	TGTGCCAGCAGCCTCCTGGTAATAGCGAGCACAGATACGCAGTATTTT
TRBV10-2	.	14	TRBJ2-5	.	CASSEVSTWETQYF	TGCGCCAGCAGTGAGGTTAGCACCTGGGAGACCCAGTACTTC
TRBV28	.	14	TRBJ1-4	.	CASKTPPANEKLFF	TGTGCCAGCAAAACGCCGCCGGCTAATGAAAAACTGTTTTTT
TRBV6-6	TRBD2	17	TRBJ2-3	many	CASSYSTTSGDTDTQYF	TGTGCCAGCAGTTACTCGACGACTAGCGGGGACACAGATACGCAGTATTTT
TRBV7-2	TRBD2	13	TRBJ2-5	few	CASSLATSGGQYF	TGTGCCAGCAGCTTAGCTACTAGCGGTGGGCAGTACTTC
TRBV28	.	14	TRBJ1-2	few	CASSHGRKNYGYTF	TGTGCCAGCAGCCATGGGCGGAAGAACTATGGCTACACCTTC
TRBV12-5	TRBD2	14	TRBJ2-1	.	CASGSGGTSNEQFF	TGTGCTAGTGGGAGCGGGGGGACTTCCAATGAGCAGTTCTTC
TRBV24-1	TRBD2	17	TRBJ2-3	.	CATSDLHPSGRTDTQYF	TGTGCCACCAGTGATTTGCATCCTAGCGGGAGAACAGATACGCAGTATTTT
TRBV3-1	.	16	TRBJ2-1	few	CASSRSNLASYNEQFF	TGTGCCAGCAGCCGTTCCAACCTGGCTTCCTACAATGAGCAGTTCTTC
TRBV29-1	.	14	TRBJ1-1	.	CSVVKRGKGTEAFF	TGCAGCGTTGTTAAAAGGGGGAAGGGCACTGAAGCTTTCTTT
TRBV20-1	TRBD1	13	TRBJ1-2	.	CSARAGTGEGYTF	TGCAGTGCTAGGGCCGGGACAGGGGAGGGCTACACCTTC
TRBV3-1	.	14	TRBJ1-2	many	CASSQGIRNYGYTF	TGTGCCAGCAGCCAAGGGATTAGAAACTATGGCTACACCTTC
TRBV5-1	TRBD1	14	TRBJ2-3	few	CASSPLRGRDTQYF	TGCGCCAGCAGCCCTCTCAGGGGGAGAGATACGCAGTATTTT
TRBV5-1	.	16	TRBJ2-3	few	CASSLGIGTSADTQYF	TGCGCCAGCAGCTTGGGTATCGGGACATCCGCAGATACGCAGTATTTT
TRBV6-2/TRBV6-3	.	15	TRBJ2-3	few	CASSSGASATDTQYF	TGTGCCAGCAGTTCGGGGGCTAGCGCGACAGATACGCAGTATTTT
TRBV18	.	14	TRBJ1-5	.	CASSPQQNNQPQHF	TGTGCCAGCTCACCCCAGCAGAACAATCAGCCCCAGCATTTT
TRBV20-1	TRBD2	17	TRBJ2-7	.	CSALTSGTSGLSYEQYF	TGCAGTGCTCTTACTTCCGGGACTAGCGGGCTCTCCTACGAGCAGTACTTC
TRBV2	TRBD1	16	TRBJ2-2	.	CASGDRLYANTGELFF	TGTGCCAGCGGGGACAGGTTATACGCGAACACCGGGGAGCTGTTTTTT
TRBV20-1	TRBD2	16	TRBJ2-1	.	CSARAPDGRTYNEQFF	TGCAGTGCTAGAGCTCCTGACGGGAGGACCTACAATGAGCAGTTCTTC
TRBV6-5	TRBD2	12	TRBJ2-1	many	CASSFSGSEQFF	TGTGCCAGCAGTTTTAGCGGGAGTGAGCAGTTCTTC
TRBV9	.	13	TRBJ2-5	few	CASSARTRGTQYF	TGTGCCAGCAGCGCAAGAACCCGAGGGACCCAGTACTTC